This TCR beta chain stems from a study of cytomegalovirus exposure and HLA in healthy donors (dated by TCRdb to the late 2010s). Looking at the study overall: According to a later analysis, one platform produced both the roughly 120 validation repertoires and the 720 or so repertoires of the first cohort. In addition to the first cohort of roughly 700 subjects, a separate validation cohort of 120 different subjects was used. The study aimed to test whether cataloging public T cell receptors could reveal signatures of past pathogen exposure. High-throughput TCR immunosequencing, statistical association of individual TCRs with disease status, and machine learning were combined to predict cytomegalovirus infection status.

Library generation was performed with the immunoSEQ multiplex PCR assay. In the authors' own workflow: A statistical classification framework was developed to diagnose cytomegalovirus status using the catalog of TCR beta chain sequences. TCRdb stores this immuneACCESS table with in-frame sequences only. Part of the clones is absent; in the studies checked, under half of the shortfall reflects unresolved V genes, and no reason is known for the rest. The V and J calls and clone size come from that table; D and trimming were worked out from the DNA. This sample gives hundreds of thousands of clones in total; more than 80% of them show up just once. The top ten constitute 0.8% to 0.85% of the sample. CDR3 length: 13 amino acids, cysteine to phenylalanine. The entry retains the CDR3 DNA only, 39 bases that are in frame from base 1. V gives up 6 bases and J gives up 8 bases, and the segment between their germline ends measures 16 bases. CDR1 and CDR2 are drawn from the germline V gene: MNHNS, SASEGT.

The research as a whole found: The classifier was reported to diagnose cytomegalovirus status with high specificity and sensitivity in both the original cohort and the validation cohort. In the study, 164 TCR beta chains were listed as associated with cytomegalovirus. In a later analysis, TCRs clustered in the first cohort were found to also tend to co-occur in the 120 or so validation repertoires, with 90% to 95% of cluster scores above 0. The authors suggested that the approach could potentially be generalized to other disease states and immunological phenotypes. Three of the identified cytomegalovirus-associated TCR beta chains were confirmed in vitro to be specific for cytomegalovirus antigens. A later analysis lacked HLA typing for the validation cohort, so it scored co-occurrence in that cohort across all 120 repertoires. Across donors, most TCR sequences were observed very rarely, whereas some public TCRs were present in many individuals.

The sample holds one count of this clone. Its recognized antigen is unknown. No per-base quality is available; no much larger clone lies one base away. Donors formed part of the validation cohort, which comprised over a hundred subjects and was distinct from the first cohort of 550 to 850 subjects. Recombination joined TRBV6-1 with TRBJ1-1; the best D guess is TRBD1, with 6 bases matching. The sequencing input was PBMCs. The receptor was derived from a woman aged 18-30 years in good health and CMV-seronegative. The CDR3 has the sequence CASSTPGTKEAFF. The bases read TGTGCCAGCAGCACTCCCGGGACAAAGGAAGCTTTCTTT.